The rows below give T cell receptor beta chains drawn from one sample of a study of blood T cells in healthy people across ages. TCRdb redid the calling of the 5' RACE reads with MiXCR, one entry per CDR3 protein. The sample shows 1.5 million to 2 million distinct CDR3 sequences, about 50% of them seen only once. The sequenced sample was blood. The receptors derive from a woman aged 40 to 50 in good health. Both conserved end residues are part of each CDR3. Fields, in order: CDR3 protein, CDR3 DNA, V gene, D gene, clone size, J gene. D genes are given only for firm matches. Clone size is shown for a subset of rows, as once, few, many or a class of expanded clone.

CDR3aa: CASSWTGGEAKNIQYF
CDR3nt: TGTGCCAGCAGTTGGACAGGGGGCGAGGCCAAAAACATTCAGTACTTC
v_gene: TRBV7-9
d_gene: TRBD1
abundance: few
j_gene: TRBJ2-4

CDR3aa: CASSRFHSPLHF
CDR3nt: TGTGCCAGCAGTCGTTTTCATTCACCCCTCCACTTT
v_gene: TRBV6-2/TRBV6-3
d_gene: -
abundance: -
j_gene: TRBJ1-6

CDR3aa: CASSLDSSGMNTQYF
CDR3nt: TGTGCCAGCAGCTTAGATTCTAGCGGGATGAATACGCAGTATTTT
v_gene: TRBV7-2
d_gene: TRBD2
abundance: -
j_gene: TRBJ2-3

CDR3aa: CSQLMGETQYF
CDR3nt: TGCAGTCAACTAATGGGGGAGACCCAGTACTTC
v_gene: TRBV20-1
d_gene: -
abundance: many
j_gene: TRBJ2-5

CDR3aa: CASSQDRDRRPSDIQYF
CDR3nt: TGCGCCAGCAGCCAAGATCGGGACAGGCGACCTTCGGACATTCAGTACTTC
v_gene: TRBV4-1
d_gene: TRBD1
abundance: -
j_gene: TRBJ2-4

CDR3aa: CASSVGQIYEQYF
CDR3nt: TGTGCCAGCAGCGTTGGACAGATCTACGAGCAGTACTTC
v_gene: TRBV6-1
d_gene: -
abundance: -
j_gene: TRBJ2-7

CDR3aa: CASSPGTGQWAQYF
CDR3nt: TGTGCCAGCAGTCCCGGGACGGGACAATGGGCCCAGTACTTC
v_gene: TRBV27
d_gene: -
abundance: few
j_gene: TRBJ2-7

CDR3aa: CASSQPGQGYYGYTF
CDR3nt: TGTGCCAGTAGTCAACCGGGACAGGGGTACTATGGCTACACCTTC
v_gene: TRBV19
d_gene: TRBD1
abundance: -
j_gene: TRBJ1-2

CDR3aa: CASSLRDGFNQPQHF
CDR3nt: TGTGCCAGCAGCCTCCGGGACGGCTTCAATCAGCCCCAGCATTTT
v_gene: TRBV6-5
d_gene: -
abundance: -
j_gene: TRBJ1-5

CDR3aa: CASSLSRGRKQFF
CDR3nt: TGTGCCAGCAGCTTGAGCCGGGGTAGAAAGCAGTTCTTC
v_gene: TRBV5-6
d_gene: -
abundance: few
j_gene: TRBJ2-1

CDR3aa: CASSSGGAQGTQYF
CDR3nt: TGTGCCAGCAGCTCCGGGGGGGCGCAGGGTACGCAGTACTTC
v_gene: TRBV7-9
d_gene: TRBD2
abundance: -
j_gene: TRBJ2-7

CDR3aa: CSVALSSSSYNEQFF
CDR3nt: TGCAGCGTAGCCCTTAGCAGTTCCTCCTACAATGAGCAGTTCTTC
v_gene: TRBV29-1
d_gene: -
abundance: -
j_gene: TRBJ2-1

CDR3aa: CASSRAPSGGYNEQFF
CDR3nt: TGTGCCAGCAGCCGAGCCCCCAGCGGGGGGTACAATGAGCAGTTCTTC
v_gene: TRBV9
d_gene: TRBD2
abundance: -
j_gene: TRBJ2-1

CDR3aa: CASSLVGTGGTQYF
CDR3nt: TGTGCCAGCAGCTTAGTTGGGACAGGCGGTACGCAGTATTTT
v_gene: TRBV7-9
d_gene: TRBD1
abundance: -
j_gene: TRBJ2-3

CDR3aa: CASSPTGQGPPYGYTF
CDR3nt: TGTGCCAGCAGCCCGACGGGGCAGGGACCTCCCTATGGCTACACCTTC
v_gene: TRBV5-5
d_gene: -
abundance: -
j_gene: TRBJ1-2

CDR3aa: CSARDRTFASYNEQFF
CDR3nt: TGCAGTGCTAGAGATCGGACCTTCGCCTCCTACAATGAGCAGTTCTTC
v_gene: TRBV20-1
d_gene: -
abundance: -
j_gene: TRBJ2-1

CDR3aa: CSATTPIGELFF
CDR3nt: TGCAGTGCTACTACTCCCATCGGGGAGCTGTTTTTT
v_gene: TRBV20-1
d_gene: -
abundance: -
j_gene: TRBJ2-2

CDR3aa: CATRIKQVQGANVLTF
CDR3nt: TGTGCCACCAGGATAAAGCAGGTTCAGGGGGCCAACGTCCTGACTTTC
v_gene: TRBV6-1
d_gene: -
abundance: few
j_gene: TRBJ2-6

CDR3aa: CASSPGTGWNQPQHF
CDR3nt: TGTGCCAGTAGCCCCGGGACAGGGTGGAATCAGCCCCAGCATTTT
v_gene: TRBV19
d_gene: TRBD1
abundance: -
j_gene: TRBJ1-5

CDR3aa: CASSPRLANQETQYF
CDR3nt: TGTGCCAGCTCACCTCGACTAGCCAACCAAGAGACCCAGTACTTC
v_gene: TRBV18
d_gene: TRBD2
abundance: -
j_gene: TRBJ2-5

CDR3aa: CAGSLPGQVQQGFF
CDR3nt: TGTGCCGGCAGCCTGCCCGGACAGGTTCAGCAGGGGTTCTTC
v_gene: TRBV28
d_gene: TRBD1
abundance: -
j_gene: TRBJ2-1

CDR3aa: CASSLATGSYGYTF
CDR3nt: TGTGCCAGCAGCTTAGCGACGGGCTCCTATGGCTACACCTTC
v_gene: TRBV11-1
d_gene: -
abundance: few
j_gene: TRBJ1-2

CDR3aa: CASSLGPSRDRVGLNEQYF
CDR3nt: TGTGCCAGCAGCTTAGGGCCCTCCCGGGACAGGGTGGGTCTGAACGAGCAGTACTTC
v_gene: TRBV12-1
d_gene: -
abundance: -
j_gene: TRBJ2-7

CDR3aa: CASSTLGPPETQYF
CDR3nt: TGTGCCAGCAGCACACTCGGACCCCCGGAGACCCAGTACTTC
v_gene: TRBV6-5
d_gene: -
abundance: -
j_gene: TRBJ2-5

CDR3aa: CASSLSGLARETQYF
CDR3nt: TGTGCCAGCAGCTTATCGGGACTAGCACGAGAGACCCAGTACTTC
v_gene: TRBV7-2
d_gene: TRBD2
abundance: -
j_gene: TRBJ2-5

CDR3aa: CASSLADRALWEQYF
CDR3nt: TGTGCCAGCAGCTTAGCGGACAGGGCCCTATGGGAGCAGTACTTC
v_gene: TRBV7-2
d_gene: TRBD1
abundance: few
j_gene: TRBJ2-5

CDR3aa: CASSPVGDRGRYTQYF
CDR3nt: TGTGCCAGCAGCCCAGTCGGGGACAGGGGGCGGTATACGCAGTATTTT
v_gene: TRBV28
d_gene: TRBD1
abundance: once
j_gene: TRBJ2-3

CDR3aa: CASSAHLLAGGRDTQYF
CDR3nt: TGTGCCAGCAGCGCCCACCTACTAGCGGGGGGGCGTGATACGCAGTATTTT
v_gene: TRBV9
d_gene: TRBD2
abundance: -
j_gene: TRBJ2-3

CDR3aa: CASSLPRDGGRVYNEQFF
CDR3nt: TGTGCCAGCAGCCTCCCACGGGATGGCGGGCGAGTTTACAATGAGCAGTTCTTC
v_gene: TRBV7-9
d_gene: -
abundance: few
j_gene: TRBJ2-1

CDR3aa: CAISGTTGLYEQYF
CDR3nt: TGTGCCATCAGTGGGACGACAGGCCTCTACGAGCAGTACTTC
v_gene: TRBV10-3
d_gene: -
abundance: few
j_gene: TRBJ2-7

CDR3aa: CSVEGQPPNYGYTF
CDR3nt: TGCAGCGTTGAAGGGCAGCCCCCTAACTATGGCTACACCTTC
v_gene: TRBV29-1
d_gene: -
abundance: -
j_gene: TRBJ1-2

CDR3aa: CASSVAGLGETQYF
CDR3nt: TGTGCCAGCAGCGTAGCGGGCCTCGGGGAGACCCAGTACTTC
v_gene: TRBV7-2
d_gene: TRBD2
abundance: -
j_gene: TRBJ2-5

CDR3aa: CASSLRASGGASSYNEQFF
CDR3nt: TGCGCCAGCAGCTTGCGGGCTAGCGGGGGGGCGTCTTCCTACAATGAGCAGTTCTTC
v_gene: TRBV5-1
d_gene: TRBD2
abundance: few
j_gene: TRBJ2-1

CDR3aa: CASRPFGTETQYF
CDR3nt: TGTGCCAGCAGACCCTTTGGCACAGAGACCCAGTACTTC
v_gene: TRBV12-3/TRBV12-4
d_gene: -
abundance: few
j_gene: TRBJ2-5

CDR3aa: CASSQAGSRTNEQFF
CDR3nt: TGTGCCAGCAGCCAAGCTGGGTCTCGTACAAATGAGCAGTTCTTC
v_gene: TRBV3-1
d_gene: -
abundance: -
j_gene: TRBJ2-1